Detailed here is one TCR beta chain. Its antigen is undetermined. The data stem from a study of monozygotic twins with inflammatory bowel disease. Study-level points and caveats: With inverse Simpson as the measure, TCRbeta diversity was lower in IBD patients than in healthy co-twins.

Researchers collected approximately 2.5 ml of blood per donor. Germline V gives CDR1 MNHNS, CDR2 SASEGT. The CDR3 runs 14 residues. Both TCRalpha and TCRbeta cDNA were subjected to two nested PCRs lasting approximately 16 and 10 cycles. TCRdb re-called the 5' RACE reads, yielding one record per CDR3 amino acid sequence without DNA. The table lists approximately 400,000 distinct CDR3 sequences. The clonotype comes from a human donor with ulcerative colitis or Crohn's disease, or a healthy co-twin of an affected twin (not recorded which). Sequencing was done on a sample of blood. The chain has TRBV6-1 and TRBJ1-5; TCRdb picks TRBD1, but there is no DNA to check that call. The CDR3: CASSRTGAGQPQHF.